These 25 T cell receptor beta chains came from one sample sequenced in a study of shared T cell receptors in the human thymus. Some clones are missing from TCRdb's copy, which holds only in-frame ones; the method was immunoSEQ multiplex PCR. The profile shows about 610,000 clones, approximately 90% of them singletons. These data were also reused for a study on human thymus T cells.

Sequenced: thymocytes. Receptors originate from a boy in the first two years of life with a congenital heart defect.

The V and J genes are TRBV4-2 and TRBJ1-3; tentative D call: TRBD1 (6 bases). In germline, CDR1 is LGHNA, CDR2 YNFKEQ. The CDR3 consists of 20 residues. V was trimmed by 3 bases and J by 0 bases, leaving 24 bases between them. The DNA of the CDR3 is TGTGCCAGCAGCCAGGGACGAAGGGGAACTGACAGGAGCTCTGGAAACACCATATATTTT. It translates to CASSQGRRGTDRSSGNTIYF.

The rearrangement uses TRBV9 and TRBJ2-7; tentatively, D is TRBD2 (5 bases). Germline V gene sequence: CDR1 SGDLS, CDR2 YYNGEE. The CDR3 contains 16 residues. V lost 4 bases and J 2 bases, leaving 19 bases between the germline ends. The CDR3 DNA sequence: TGTGCCAGCAGCCAGGCGGGCGGAGCTGTCCCCTACGAGCAGTACTTC. This gives the protein CASSQAGGAVPYEQYF. Full variable domain (missing parts from reference TRBV9 and TRBJ2-7): DSGVTQTPKHLITATGQRVTLRCSPRSGDLSVYWYQQSLDQGLQFLIQYYNGEERAKGNILERFSAQQFPDLHSELNLSSLELGDSALYFCASSQAGGAVPYEQYFGPGTRLTVT.

The genes are TRBV27 and TRBJ1-1; 7 nucleotides align to TRBD1. The CDR3 has 17 amino acids. Unmatched junction bases numbered 13, after V lost 6 bases and J lost 0 bases. The germline gives CDR1 MNHEY, CDR2 SMNVEV (reference sequence). The CDR3 loop reads CASRHSGWDSMNTEAFF. CDR3 in DNA: TGTGCCAGCAGACACTCCGGATGGGACAGCATGAACACTGAAGCTTTCTTT.

The chain combines TRBV19 with TRBJ1-5, with D unclear. The CDR3 runs to 13 residues. Germline V CDR1 and CDR2: LNHDA, SQIVND (reference sequence). V was shortened by 5 bases and J by 2 bases, with 7 bases between the two germline ends. The CDR3 DNA follows: TGTGCCAGTAGTGCAGAGGGCAATCAGCCCCAGCATTTT. Translating gives CASSAEGNQPQHF.

The rearrangement links TRBV18 to TRBJ2-3; D ambiguous. Germline loops: CDR1 KGHSH, CDR2 LQKENI. CDR3 size: 12 residues. The V and J ends lost 2 bases and 4 bases respectively, with 4 bases between them. CDR3 region: CASSPIADTQYF. CDR3 nucleotide sequence: TGTGCCAGCTCACCAATCGCAGATACGCAGTATTTT.

This clone was seen only a few times. The chain has TRBV19 and TRBJ2-2; D remains unclear. The V gene's germline CDR1 is LNHDA and CDR2 SQIVND (reference sequence). V lost 5 bases, J lost 5 bases, and 3 bases lay in between. The length of the CDR3 is 11 residues. Written as DNA, the CDR3 is TGTGCCAGTAGTCGTACCGGGGAGCTGTTTTTT. Translated: CASSRTGELFF.

This clone was recorded only once. V is TRBV7-2 and J is TRBJ2-7; weak D call: TRBD2 (5 bases). V shed 0 bases and J shed 7 bases, with 10 bases lying between them. The CDR3 is made up of 13 amino acids. Per germline, CDR1 SGHTA and CDR2 FQGNSA. CDR3 amino acids: CASSLAGAQEQYF. The CDR3 DNA reads as TGTGCCAGCAGCTTAGCGGGAGCTCAAGAGCAGTACTTC.

The sample holds a few counts of this clone. Written as DNA, the CDR3 is TGTGCCAGCAGCCCCGGAGGGCGCAATCAGCCCCAGCATTTT. This sequence encodes CASSPGGRNQPQHF. The rearrangement links TRBV7-8 to TRBJ1-5; D call uncertain. V dropped 5 bases and J dropped 2 bases, with 10 bases sitting between them. This CDR3 is 14 amino acids long. Germline V gene lookup returns CDR1 SGHVS and CDR2 FQNEAQ.

This chain joins TRBV19 and TRBJ1-5; 7 bases fit TRBD1. From germline, CDR1 is LNHDA and CDR2 SQIVND (reference sequence). Losses at the gene ends were 4 bases for V and 1 base for J; bases not matched to a gene: 10. This CDR3 region has 17 residues. The CDR3 here is CASSRRTTGVSNQPQHF. Here the CDR3 DNA reads TGTGCCAGTAGTAGGAGGACCACAGGGGTGAGCAATCAGCCCCAGCATTTT. Variable domain in full (rest from reference TRBV19 and TRBJ1-5): DGGITQSPKYLFRKEGQNVTLSCEQNLNHDAMYWYRQDPGQGLRLIYYSQIVNDFQKGDIAEGYSVSREKKESFPLTVTSAQKNPTAFYLCASSRRTTGVSNQPQHFGDGTRLSIL.

The chain is built from TRBV10-3 and TRBJ1-5; 9 bases are a match to TRBD1. CDR3 length equals 17 residues. Unmatched junction bases numbered 9, after V lost 6 bases and J lost 0 bases. Germline CDR1 is ENHRY and CDR2 is SYGVKD. The CDR3 DNA reads TGTGCCATCAGCGAGGACAGGGGCTCCTATAGCAATCAGCCCCAGCATTTT. Its protein is CAISEDRGSYSNQPQHF.

The chain combines TRBV4-3 with TRBJ2-7; 7 bases map to TRBD1. This CDR3 has 16 amino acids. V lost 4 bases to trimming and J lost 2 bases; unmatched junction nucleotides: 11. Germline CDR1 and CDR2: LGHNA and YSLEER. The CDR3 sequence: CASSPTTPGQTYEQYF. DNA of the CDR3: TGCGCCAGCAGCCCCACCACCCCGGGACAGACCTACGAGCAGTACTTC.

The genes are TRBV7-8 and TRBJ2-3, with D tentatively TRBD2 (6 bases). CDR3 length equals 17 residues. Germline loops: CDR1 SGHVS, CDR2 FQNEAQ. V dropped 3 bases and J dropped 1 base, with 17 bases sitting between them. CDR3 amino acids: CASSLTTVSSGTDTQYF. CDR3 in DNA: TGTGCCAGCAGCTTGACCACCGTGTCTAGCGGCACAGATACGCAGTATTTT.

This rearrangement joins TRBV27 to TRBJ2-3, with 10 bases matching TRBD2. Germline loops: CDR1 MNHEY, CDR2 SMNVEV (reference sequence). This CDR3 spans 19 amino acids. The V segment lost 0 bases and the J segment 3 bases; nucleotides outside the gene matches: 12. The DNA for the CDR3 is TGTGCCAGCAGTTTATCGTGGACTAGCGGCGGAGGAGGTACAGATACGCAGTATTTT. Protein sequence: CASSLSWTSGGGGTDTQYF.

The chain combines TRBV6-6 with TRBJ2-7; 9 bases are a match to TRBD1. V lost 4 bases to trimming and J lost 7 bases; unmatched junction nucleotides: 8. This CDR3 has 14 residues. CDR1 and CDR2 from the germline V gene are MNHNY and SVGAGI (reference sequence). CDR3 DNA: TGTGCCAGCAGTTTAAAGGACAGGGGAAAGGAGCAGTACTTC. It translates to CASSLKDRGKEQYF.

The rearrangement uses TRBV11-2 and TRBJ2-2; 7 bases match TRBD2. The CDR3 covers 19 residues. V gave up 0 bases and J gave up 5 bases; unmatched junction bases: 15. Germline lookup yields CDR1 SGHAT and CDR2 FQNNGV. The CDR3 region is CASSLDGEGGRTKTGELFF. The CDR3 DNA reads TGTGCCAGCAGCTTAGACGGTGAGGGAGGGCGAACTAAAACCGGGGAGCTGTTTTTT.

The rearrangement uses TRBV6-6 and TRBJ2-1; TRBD2 matches 7 bases. J was trimmed by 0 bases and V by 0 bases; bases with no gene match: 2. CDR3 size: 16 residues. Germline loops: CDR1 MNHNY, CDR2 SVGAGI (reference sequence). The CDR3 DNA sequence: TGTGCCAGCAGTTACTCGGCTAGCGGCTCCTACAATGAGCAGTTCTTC. Translating gives CASSYSASGSYNEQFF.

The CDR3, as DNA: TGTGCCAGCAGCCCCTTATCGCCGGGGGGGACAAACGAGCAGTACTTC. Encoded protein: CASSPLSPGGTNEQYF. The chain recombines TRBV5-6 with TRBJ2-7; 8 nucleotides match TRBD2. The V segment lost 4 bases and the J segment 5 bases; nucleotides outside the gene matches: 14. This CDR3 spans 16 amino acids. Germline CDR1 reads SGHDT; CDR2 reads YYEEEE.

The chain combines TRBV7-9 with TRBJ1-2; D unclear. The V gene lost 5 bases and the J gene lost 6 bases, with 16 bases spanning the gap. This CDR3 has 14 residues. Germline V CDR1 and CDR2: SEHNR, FQNEAQ (reference sequence). The chain's CDR3 is CASSLDPEVDGYTF. In DNA, the CDR3 is TGTGCCAGCAGCCTAGACCCGGAGGTTGATGGCTACACCTTC.

The chain carries TRBV7-9 and TRBJ2-7; D gene uncertain. CDR1 and CDR2 (germline): SEHNR, FQNEAQ (reference sequence). V lost 4 bases and J lost 5, with 12 bases in between. The CDR3 consists of 13 residues. CDR3 DNA: TGTGCCAGCAGCTCCCTCACCCTAGACGAGCAGTACTTC. As protein: CASSSLTLDEQYF.

This clone was seen once. The chain links TRBV11-3 to TRBJ2-5; 8 bases map to TRBD2. The CDR3 runs to 15 residues. J was trimmed by 1 base and V by 0 bases; bases with no gene match: 1. Per the germline V gene, CDR1 is SGHNT and CDR2 is YENEEA. Here the CDR3 DNA reads TGTGCCAGCAGCTTAGAAACTAGCGGCCAAGAGACCCAGTACTTC. This sequence encodes CASSLETSGQETQYF. Variable domain in full (rest from reference TRBV11-3 and TRBJ2-5): EAGVVQSPRYKIIEKKQPVAFWCNPISGHNTLYWYLQNLGQGPELLIRYENEEAVDDSQLPKDRFSAERLKGVDSTLKIQPAELGDSAVYLCASSLETSGQETQYFGPGTRLLVL.

In this sample, this clone turned up a few times. The V and J genes are TRBV19 and TRBJ1-5; a possible D gene is TRBD1 (5 bases). The CDR3 consists of 17 residues. Germline assignment: CDR1 LNHDA and CDR2 SQIVND (reference sequence). Trimming took 5 bases from V and 0 from J, leaving 17 bases between them. The CDR3 DNA sequence: TGTGCCAGTAGTCCATGGCCCGACAGAGCTAGCAATCAGCCCCAGCATTTT. Its protein is CASSPWPDRASNQPQHF.

The chain couples TRBV4-1 to TRBJ2-1, with D uncertain. The CDR3 runs to 14 residues. V lost 0 bases and J 5 bases, leaving 8 bases between the germline ends. CDR1 MGHRA and CDR2 YSYEKL come from the germline V gene. CDR3 DNA: TGCGCCAGCAGCCAAGAGGAACGGGACAATGAGCAGTTCTTC. Translating it yields CASSQEERDNEQFF.

The chain has TRBV14 and TRBJ1-2, with D tentatively TRBD1 (5 bases). There are 16 residues in the CDR3. Germline lookup yields CDR1 SGHDN and CDR2 FVKESK. V was cut by 0 bases and J by 0 bases, with 11 bases left in between. The CDR3 DNA is TGTGCCAGCAGCCAAGATGGGGAGGGGTCTAACTATGGCTACACCTTC. It codes for CASSQDGEGSNYGYTF.

The J gene is TRBJ2-7, the V gene TRBV19; D perhaps matches TRBD2 (5 bases). The CDR3 has 14 residues. Trimming stripped 1 base from V and 2 bases from J, with 9 bases between. The germline CDR1 and CDR2 sequences are LNHDA and SQIVND (reference sequence). The CDR3 loop is CASSIGLRAYEQYF. CDR3 sequence (DNA): TGTGCCAGTAGTATAGGGTTGCGGGCCTACGAGCAGTACTTC.

The CDR3 spells CASSLGTGGYEQFF. The CDR3 region has the DNA TGTGCCAGCAGTTTGGGGACAGGGGGCTATGAGCAGTTCTTC. This chain links TRBV27 with TRBJ2-1; 12 bases are shared with TRBD1. V gave up 3 bases and J gave up 8 bases; unmatched junction bases: 2. The CDR3 covers 14 residues. Germline V gene data show CDR1 as MNHEY and CDR2 as SMNVEV (reference sequence).